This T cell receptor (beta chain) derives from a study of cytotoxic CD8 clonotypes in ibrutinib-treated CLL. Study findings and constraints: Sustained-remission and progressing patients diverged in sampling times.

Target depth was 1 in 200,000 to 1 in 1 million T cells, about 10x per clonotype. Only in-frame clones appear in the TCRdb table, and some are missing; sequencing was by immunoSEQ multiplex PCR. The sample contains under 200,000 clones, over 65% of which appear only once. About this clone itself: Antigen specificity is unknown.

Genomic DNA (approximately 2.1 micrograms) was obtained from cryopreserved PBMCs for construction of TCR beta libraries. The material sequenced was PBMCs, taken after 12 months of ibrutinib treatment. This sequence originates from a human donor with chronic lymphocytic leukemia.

The CDR3: CASSLIGTDVYEQYF. CDR3 coding DNA: TGTGCCAGCAGTTTAATAGGGACGGATGTCTACGAGCAGTACTTC. The J gene is TRBJ2-7, the V gene TRBV28; D may match TRBD1 or TRBD2 (5 bases each). Per germline, CDR1 MDHEN and CDR2 SYDVKM. Trimming pared 2 bases from V and 3 bases from J, leaving 14 bases between. This CDR3 region has 15 residues. The whole variable domain, remainder taken from reference TRBV28 and TRBJ2-7, is DVKVTQSSRYLVKRTGEKVFLECVQDMDHENMFWYRQDPGLGLRLIYFSYDVKMKEKGDIPEGYSVSREKKERFSLILESASTNQTSMYLCASSLIGTDVYEQYFGPGTRLTVT.